Only a few counts were recorded for the clone carrying this T cell receptor (beta chain). The data were obtained in a study of blood T cell repertoires in COVID-19. Study summary: Acute and convalescent COVID-19 specimens originated in the United States, Italy and Spain.

In the source study's methods: Quantification of nucleated cells was approximated via reference gene primer amplification. Sequenced by immunoSEQ multiplex PCR; TCRdb stores in-frame clones only, minus some. That table furnishes V, J and clone size, whereas the DNA furnished D and trimming. Counted here are around 30,000 clones, over 80% occurring once; the ten biggest clones make up under 6%. V shed 0 bases and J shed 0 bases, with 6 bases lying between them. Germline CDR1 and CDR2: GTSNPN and SVGIG (reference sequence). The CDR3 sequence is 14 residues long. The chain couples TRBV30 to TRBJ2-4; weak D call: TRBD2 (6 bases). Sequencing was done on a sample of peripheral blood. The TCR was taken from a human donor in a cohort sampled during active COVID-19. The CDR3 DNA reads as TGTGCCTGGAGTGTAGCGGGAGCCAAAAACATTCAGTACTTC. Translating gives CAWSVAGAKNIQYF. Together with reference TRBV30 and TRBJ2-4, the CDR3 gives the full variable domain: SQTIHQWPATLVQPVGSPLSLECTVEGTSNPNLYWYRQAAGRGLQLLFYSVGIGQISSEVPQNLSASRPQDRQFILSSKKLLLSDSGFYLCAWSVAGAKNIQYFGAGTRLSVL.